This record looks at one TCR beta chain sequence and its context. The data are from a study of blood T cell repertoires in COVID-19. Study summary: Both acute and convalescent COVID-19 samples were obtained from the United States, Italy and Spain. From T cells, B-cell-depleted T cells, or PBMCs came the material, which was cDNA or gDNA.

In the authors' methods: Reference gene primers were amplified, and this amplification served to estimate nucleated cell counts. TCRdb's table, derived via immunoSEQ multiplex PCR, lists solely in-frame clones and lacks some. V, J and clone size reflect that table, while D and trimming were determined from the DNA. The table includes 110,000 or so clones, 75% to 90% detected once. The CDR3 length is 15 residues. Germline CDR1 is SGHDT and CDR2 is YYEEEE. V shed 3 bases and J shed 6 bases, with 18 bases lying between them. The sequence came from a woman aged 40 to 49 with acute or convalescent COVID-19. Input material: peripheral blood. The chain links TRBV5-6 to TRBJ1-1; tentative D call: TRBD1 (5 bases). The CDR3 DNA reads TGTGCCAGCAGCTGGGTTCGGCAGGGCGGGGCTGAAGCTTTCTTT. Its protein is CASSWVRQGGAEAFF.